These 27 T cell receptor beta chains share one sample of origin, sequenced in a study of blood T cell repertoires in COVID-19. The table came from immunoSEQ multiplex PCR; TCRdb's copy has only in-frame clones and leaves some out. The table records roughly 66,000 clones, about 89% of them present only once. What was sequenced was peripheral blood. The receptors were sampled from a human donor in a cohort sampled during active COVID-19.

J is TRBJ1-2 and V is TRBV9, with TRBD1 as a possible D gene (5 bases). The CDR3 extends over 16 amino acids. Trimming stripped 0 bases from V and 4 bases from J, with 16 bases between. CDR1 and CDR2 (germline): SGDLS, YYNGEE. The CDR3 region has the DNA TGTGCCAGCAGCGTAGAATTCGAGGGGAGGCCCTATGGCTACACCTTC. Amino acid sequence: CASSVEFEGRPYGYTF. The whole variable domain, filled in from reference TRBV9 and TRBJ1-2, reads DSGVTQTPKHLITATGQRVTLRCSPRSGDLSVYWYQQSLDQGLQFLIQYYNGEERAKGNILERFSAQQFPDLHSELNLSSLELGDSALYFCASSVEFEGRPYGYTFGSGTRLTVV.

To note about this clone: A junction end diverges from the germline sequence, so it may reflect a read error. The chain combines TRBV7-9 with TRBJ2-3; D perhaps matches TRBD1 (6 bases). Germline V CDR1 and CDR2: SEHNR, FQNEAQ (reference sequence). This CDR3 comprises 15 residues. CDR3 in amino acids: CASSKWGPRTDTQYF. The CDR3 bases are TGTGCCAGCAGCAAGTGGGGGCCGCGCACGGATACGCAGTATTTT.

V gene TRBV5-4 combines with J gene TRBJ2-1; 14 positions match TRBD2. The CDR3 has 16 residues. The V gene's germline CDR1 is SGHNT and CDR2 YYREEE (reference sequence). V lost 4 bases and J lost 6; bases outside the gene matches: 6. The CDR3 sequence is CASSGRLAGGLNEQFF. CDR3 sequence (DNA): TGTGCCAGCAGCGGGAGACTAGCGGGGGGGCTCAATGAGCAGTTCTTC.

The chain has TRBV9 and TRBJ2-3; no clear D gene. The CDR3 extends over 15 amino acids. V dropped 0 bases and J dropped 1 base, with 9 bases sitting between them. Looked up from germline, CDR1 is SGDLS and CDR2 is YYNGEE. The CDR3 protein is CASSVASLGTDTQYF. DNA for the CDR3: TGTGCCAGCAGCGTAGCAAGCTTGGGCACAGATACGCAGTATTTT.

The V call is TRBV7-9, the J call TRBJ1-2, with D possibly TRBD1 on 6 matching bases. The CDR3 has 15 residues. V was shortened by 2 bases and J by 0 bases, with 10 bases between the two germline ends. Germline V lookup: CDR1 SEHNR, CDR2 FQNEAQ (reference sequence). The CDR3 reads CASSLRGQPNYGYTF. DNA for the CDR3: TGTGCCAGCAGCTTACGTGGACAGCCTAACTATGGCTACACCTTC.

This clone appeared once. The chain uses TRBV27 and TRBJ1-4; 7 nucleotides match TRBD1. V shed 5 bases and J 7 bases; nucleotides not matched to a gene: 13. The CDR3 runs 16 residues. The germline CDR1 and CDR2 sequences are MNHEY and SMNVEV (reference sequence). CDR3 bases: TGTGCCAGCAGTCCCCGGGACAGTGGTAGGGTTGAAAAACTGTTTTTT. Residues: CASSPRDSGRVEKLFF.

Only one count was recorded for this clone. V gene TRBV7-3 combines with J gene TRBJ2-1; 8 bases align to TRBD2. Germline lookup yields CDR1 SGHTA and CDR2 FQGTGA. V was clipped by 5 bases and J by 7 bases; unmatched bases: 7. The CDR3 covers 14 residues. The CDR3 reads CASSPLVAGNEQFF. The CDR3 DNA sequence: TGTGCCAGCAGCCCGTTGGTAGCGGGGAATGAGCAGTTCTTC.

This chain uses TRBV19 with TRBJ2-3; TRBD2 might be the D (5 bases). This CDR3 is built from 15 residues. Germline V gives CDR1 LNHDA, CDR2 SQIVND (reference sequence). V was pared by 1 base and J by 5 bases, with 13 bases between. The CDR3, as DNA: TGTGCCAGTAGTATAGGAGGGCAATTCCAAGATACGCAGTATTTT. As protein: CASSIGGQFQDTQYF. Together with reference TRBV19 and TRBJ2-3, the CDR3 gives the full variable domain: DGGITQSPKYLFRKEGQNVTLSCEQNLNHDAMYWYRQDPGQGLRLIYYSQIVNDFQKGDIAEGYSVSREKKESFPLTVTSAQKNPTAFYLCASSIGGQFQDTQYFGPGTRLTVL.

The CDR3 here is CASKGPLGNGYTF. For the CDR3, the DNA is TGTGCCAGCAAGGGGCCCTTGGGGAATGGCTACACCTTC. The chain employs TRBV6-5 and TRBJ1-2; a weak D match, TRBD1 (5 bases). Trimming removed 7 bases from V and 6 bases from J, with 15 bases in between. This CDR3 region has 13 residues. Germline CDR1 and CDR2: MNHEY and SVGAGI.

CDR3 coding DNA: TGCGCCAGCAGCCAGGGGGTACCGGGACAGGTGAACACTGAAGCTTTCTTT. This codes for CASSQGVPGQVNTEAFF. The rearrangement links TRBV4-1 to TRBJ1-1, with 8 bases that match TRBD1. This CDR3 comprises 17 residues. Germline V lookup: CDR1 MGHRA, CDR2 YSYEKL. V lost 3 bases and J lost 0; bases outside the gene matches: 9.

The gene calls are TRBV6-2 or TRBV6-3 and TRBJ2-2; 7 bases match TRBD1. The V and J ends lost 4 bases and 7 bases, in that order; junction bases with no gene match: 6. This CDR3 is built from 14 residues. Germline V CDR1 and CDR2: MNHEY, SVGEGT. The CDR3 reads CASSLQQGRGELFF. The DNA of the CDR3 is TGTGCCAGCAGTTTACAACAGGGGCGCGGGGAGCTGTTTTTT.

The rearrangement links TRBV19 to TRBJ1-2, with D maybe TRBD1 (5 bases). The CDR3 runs to 14 residues. Germline loops: CDR1 LNHDA, CDR2 SQIVND (reference sequence). Between the trimmed V and J ends, which lost 1 base and 2 bases, there was a span of 8 bases. The CDR3 spells CASSIVGPNYGYTF. The CDR3, as DNA: TGTGCCAGTAGTATAGTGGGGCCGAACTATGGCTACACCTTC. The whole variable domain, remainder taken from reference TRBV19 and TRBJ1-2, is DGGITQSPKYLFRKEGQNVTLSCEQNLNHDAMYWYRQDPGQGLRLIYYSQIVNDFQKGDIAEGYSVSREKKESFPLTVTSAQKNPTAFYLCASSIVGPNYGYTFGSGTRLTVV.

This rearrangement joins TRBV6-5 to TRBJ1-2; D remains ambiguous. Germline V gives CDR1 MNHEY, CDR2 SVGAGI. This CDR3 contains 13 residues. The germline V and J ends were trimmed by 7 bases and 4 bases, with 13 bases remaining between them. CDR3 DNA sequence: TGTGCCAGCACCAGGACTGAATCCTATGGCTACACCTTC. Translation gives CASTRTESYGYTF.

V usage is TRBV10-2 and J usage is TRBJ2-1; D is possibly TRBD2 (5 bases). From germline, CDR1 is WSHSY and CDR2 SAAADI. The V end lost 3 bases, the J end lost 5 bases, and 20 bases lay between the germline ends. The CDR3 covers 17 residues. The DNA of the CDR3 is TGCGCCAGCAGTGACTACGATGGCGTTGGAGGCAACAATGAGCAGTTCTTC. Its translation is CASSDYDGVGGNNEQFF.

CDR3 nucleotide sequence: TGTGCCAGCAGCCCCCCGGGAGGAGTCGAATTCTTC. It translates to CASSPPGGVEFF. The rearrangement links TRBV11-2 to TRBJ2-1; 7 nucleotides align to TRBD2. J lost 16 bases, V lost 5 bases, and 11 bases had no gene match. Germline-derived CDR1 and CDR2 are SGHAT and FQNNGV. This CDR3 region has 12 residues.

V is TRBV7-2 and J is TRBJ2-7, with 10 bases that match TRBD2. Losses at the gene ends were 6 bases for V and 6 bases for J; bases not matched to a gene: 11. Germline CDR1 reads SGHTA; CDR2 reads FQGNSA. This CDR3 comprises 15 residues. The CDR3 is CASRQAGGVASEQYF. CDR3 DNA: TGTGCCAGCAGACAAGCGGGAGGGGTAGCGAGCGAGCAGTACTTC.

The genes are TRBV28 and TRBJ2-5; D may be TRBD2 (6 bases). CDR1 MDHEN and CDR2 SYDVKM come from the germline V gene. This CDR3 region has 20 residues. The V end lost 4 bases, the J end lost 4 bases, and 31 bases lay between the germline ends. The CDR3 region is CASSSSGIRPSDPYLETQYF. The CDR3 DNA sequence: TGTGCCAGCAGTTCGAGTGGTATCCGACCTAGCGACCCGTACCTAGAGACCCAGTACTTC.

The gene calls are TRBV18 and TRBJ2-5; no definite D call. Trimming shortened V by 1 base and J by 5 bases, and 5 bases separated the two germline ends. Germline V gene sequence: CDR1 KGHSH, CDR2 LQKENI. This CDR3 contains 12 residues. The chain's CDR3 is CASSPRLETQYF. In nucleotides, the CDR3 is TGTGCCAGCTCACCACGGCTGGAGACCCAGTACTTC.

This sequence joins TRBV9 and TRBJ1-1; D call uncertain. Germline loops: CDR1 SGDLS, CDR2 YYNGEE. The length of the CDR3 is 13 residues. V was shortened by 4 bases and J by 3 bases, with 10 bases between the two germline ends. CDR3 sequence reads: CASSLTRDTEAFF. The CDR3 DNA follows: TGTGCCAGCAGCCTCACACGGGACACTGAAGCTTTCTTT.

The rearrangement joins TRBV6-6 to TRBJ1-2, with D unresolved. Trimming shortened V by 7 bases and J by 1 base, and 19 bases separated the two germline ends. Germline V gives CDR1 MNHNY, CDR2 SVGAGI (reference sequence). This CDR3 has 16 residues. The CDR3 loop reads CASTQGPRDYNYGYTF. The CDR3 coding sequence is TGTGCCAGCACCCAAGGACCCCGGGATTATAACTATGGCTACACCTTC.

The J gene is TRBJ2-1, the V gene TRBV19; 11 bases are a match to TRBD2. This CDR3 spans 16 amino acids. The J segment lost 6 bases and the V segment lost 5 bases, leaving 9 bases of the junction unmatched. Germline V gene lookup returns CDR1 LNHDA and CDR2 SQIVND (reference sequence). This CDR3 is CASSELRLAGSNEQFF. The CDR3 region has the DNA TGTGCCAGTAGTGAGCTTCGACTAGCGGGATCCAATGAGCAGTTCTTC.

A single count supports this clone. The chain carries TRBV28 and TRBJ1-2; 11 bases are a match to TRBD1. In germline, CDR1 is MDHEN, CDR2 SYDVKM. After removal of 4 bases from V and 6 bases from J, the junction contained 4 bases not matched to a gene. The CDR3 contains 14 residues. The CDR3 loop is CASSSRTGGHGYTF. As DNA, the CDR3 is TGTGCCAGCAGTTCACGGACAGGGGGCCATGGCTACACCTTC.

This CDR3 reads CASSVGQRSSGNTIYF. CDR3 DNA: TGTGCCAGCAGCGTAGGGCAGAGGAGCTCTGGAAACACCATATATTTT. The chain uses TRBV9 and TRBJ1-3; D unresolved. Per the germline V gene, CDR1 is SGDLS and CDR2 is YYNGEE. Trimming shortened V by 0 bases and J by 0 bases, and 10 bases separated the two germline ends. The CDR3 has 16 amino acids.

This clone was seen once. The rearrangement links TRBV18 to TRBJ1-1; D remains ambiguous. This CDR3 region has 12 residues. The V gene's germline CDR1 is KGHSH and CDR2 LQKENI. Between the trimmed V and J ends, which lost 3 bases and 8 bases, there was a span of 10 bases. CDR3 bases: TGTGCCAGCTCACCGATCAGACAAGAAGCTTTCTTT. Translating it yields CASSPIRQEAFF. Full variable domain (rest looked up from reference TRBV18 and TRBJ1-1): NAGVMQNPRHLVRRRGQEARLRCSPMKGHSHVYWYRQLPEEGLKFMVYLQKENIIDESGMPKERFSAEFPKEGPSILRIQQVVRGDSAAYFCASSPIRQEAFFGQGTRLTVV.

The genes are TRBV10-3 and TRBJ1-1; TRBD1 matches at 10 bases. This CDR3 has 13 residues. Germline CDR1 is ENHRY and CDR2 is SYGVKD. The J segment lost 5 bases and the V segment lost 6 bases, leaving 3 bases of the junction unmatched. The CDR3: CAISRDRGTEAFF. The CDR3 coding sequence is TGTGCCATCAGCCGGGACAGGGGTACTGAAGCTTTCTTT.

This chain connects TRBV28 to TRBJ1-2; possible D gene TRBD1, 6 bases. Germline V lookup: CDR1 MDHEN, CDR2 SYDVKM. Trimming pared 5 bases from V and 4 bases from J, leaving 17 bases between. This CDR3 comprises 15 residues. CDR3 sequence (DNA): TGTGCCAGCAGTCACACCCACAGGGACGGCTATGGCTACACCTTC. This encodes CASSHTHRDGYGYTF.

The CDR3 DNA is TGCGCCAGCAGCTTAGAGGGAGTAGGGGAGACCCAGTACTTC. It encodes CASSLEGVGETQYF. The V gene is TRBV5-1, the J gene TRBJ2-5, with D possibly matching TRBD2 (5 bases). Germline CDR1 and CDR2: SGHRS and YFSETQ. The V and J ends lost 2 bases and 5 bases respectively, with 13 bases between them. The CDR3 runs 14 residues. Based on the CDR3 plus reference TRBV5-1 and TRBJ2-5, the full variable domain is KAGVTQTPRYLIKTRGQQVTLSCSPISGHRSVSWYQQTPGQGLQFLFEYFSETQRNKGNFPGRFSGRQFSNSRSEMNVSTLELGDSALYLCASSLEGVGETQYFGPGTRLLVL.